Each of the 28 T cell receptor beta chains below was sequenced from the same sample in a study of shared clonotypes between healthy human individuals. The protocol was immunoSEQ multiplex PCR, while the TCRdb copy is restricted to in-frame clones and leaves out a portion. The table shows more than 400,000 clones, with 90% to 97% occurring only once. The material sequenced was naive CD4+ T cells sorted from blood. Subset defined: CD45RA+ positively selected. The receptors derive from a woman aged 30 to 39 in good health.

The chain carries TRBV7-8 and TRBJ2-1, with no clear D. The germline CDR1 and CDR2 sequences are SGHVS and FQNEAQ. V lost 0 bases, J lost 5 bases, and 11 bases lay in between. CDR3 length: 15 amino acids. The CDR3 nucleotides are TGTGCCAGCAGCTTAGCGGCAGGAAGCCACAATGAGCAGTTCTTC. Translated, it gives CASSLAAGSHNEQFF.

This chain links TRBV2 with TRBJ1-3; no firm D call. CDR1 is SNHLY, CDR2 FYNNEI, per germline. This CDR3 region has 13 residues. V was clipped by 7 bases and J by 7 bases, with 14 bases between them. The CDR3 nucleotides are TGTGCCAGCACGGGGAACCCGGGCAACACCATATATTTT. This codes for CASTGNPGNTIYF.

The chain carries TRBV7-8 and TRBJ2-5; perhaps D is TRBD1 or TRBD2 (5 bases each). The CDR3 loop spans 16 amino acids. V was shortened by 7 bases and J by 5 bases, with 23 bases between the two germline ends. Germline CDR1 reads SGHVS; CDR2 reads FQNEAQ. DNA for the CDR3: TGTGCCAGCAACCCCTTCCGGGACCCCCAGTGGGAGACCCAGTACTTC. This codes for CASNPFRDPQWETQYF.

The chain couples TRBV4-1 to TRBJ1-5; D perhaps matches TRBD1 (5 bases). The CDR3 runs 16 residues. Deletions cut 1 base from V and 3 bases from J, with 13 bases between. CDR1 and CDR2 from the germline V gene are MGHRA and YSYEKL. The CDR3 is CASSQVGEVTNQPQHF. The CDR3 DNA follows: TGCGCCAGCAGCCAAGTGGGGGAGGTCACCAATCAGCCCCAGCATTTT.

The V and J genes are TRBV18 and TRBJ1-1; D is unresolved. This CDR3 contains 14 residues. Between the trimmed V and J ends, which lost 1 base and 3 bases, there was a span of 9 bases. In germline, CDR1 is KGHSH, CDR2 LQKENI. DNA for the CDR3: TGTGCCAGCTCACCACAGGGTAAGCACACTGAAGCTTTCTTT. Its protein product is CASSPQGKHTEAFF. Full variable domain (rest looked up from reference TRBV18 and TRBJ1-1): NAGVMQNPRHLVRRRGQEARLRCSPMKGHSHVYWYRQLPEEGLKFMVYLQKENIIDESGMPKERFSAEFPKEGPSILRIQQVVRGDSAAYFCASSPQGKHTEAFFGQGTRLTVV.

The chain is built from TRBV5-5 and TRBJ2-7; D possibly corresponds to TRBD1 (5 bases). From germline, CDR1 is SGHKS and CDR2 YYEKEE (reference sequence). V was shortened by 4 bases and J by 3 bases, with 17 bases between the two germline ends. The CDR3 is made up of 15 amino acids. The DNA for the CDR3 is TGTGCCAGCAGCCCATTGCAGGGCGAGTTCTACGAGCAGTACTTC. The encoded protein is CASSPLQGEFYEQYF. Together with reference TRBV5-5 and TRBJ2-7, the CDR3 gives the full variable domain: DAGVTQSPTHLIKTRGQQVTLRCSPISGHKSVSWYQQVLGQGPQFIFQYYEKEERGRGNFPDRFSARQFPNYSSELNVNALLLGDSALYLCASSPLQGEFYEQYFGPGTRLTVT.

CDR3 loop: CASSTGQVAYEQYF. The CDR3, as DNA: TGCGCCAGCAGCACAGGACAGGTAGCCTACGAGCAGTACTTC. The chain employs TRBV5-1 and TRBJ2-5, with 7 nucleotides matching TRBD1. The assigned J gene may be wrong: the sequence end matches TRBJ2-7 better. In germline, CDR1 is SGHRS, CDR2 YFSETQ. This CDR3 comprises 14 residues.

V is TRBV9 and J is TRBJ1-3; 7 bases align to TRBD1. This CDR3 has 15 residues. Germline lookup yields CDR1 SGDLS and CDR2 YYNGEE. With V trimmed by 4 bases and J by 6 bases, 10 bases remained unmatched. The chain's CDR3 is CASSPGTARPNTIYF. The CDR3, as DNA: TGTGCCAGCAGCCCAGGGACAGCCAGACCAAACACCATATATTTT.

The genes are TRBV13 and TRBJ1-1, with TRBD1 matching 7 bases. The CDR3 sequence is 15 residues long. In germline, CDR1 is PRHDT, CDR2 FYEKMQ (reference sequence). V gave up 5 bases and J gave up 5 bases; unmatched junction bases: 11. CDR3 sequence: CASSRNRGSGTEAFF. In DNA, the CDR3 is TGTGCCAGCAGCCGCAACAGGGGTTCGGGAACTGAAGCTTTCTTT. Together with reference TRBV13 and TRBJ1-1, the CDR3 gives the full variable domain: AAGVIQSPRHLIKEKRETATLKCYPIPRHDTVYWYQQGPGQDPQFLISFYEKMQSDKGSIPDRFSAQQFSDYHSELNMSSLELGDSALYFCASSRNRGSGTEAFFGQGTRLTVV.

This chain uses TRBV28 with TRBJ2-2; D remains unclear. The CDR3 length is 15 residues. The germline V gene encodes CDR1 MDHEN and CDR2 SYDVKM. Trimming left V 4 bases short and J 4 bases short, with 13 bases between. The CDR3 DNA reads TGTGCCAGCAGTTACTCCACGGCGCGCACCGGGGAGCTGTTTTTT. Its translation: CASSYSTARTGELFF.

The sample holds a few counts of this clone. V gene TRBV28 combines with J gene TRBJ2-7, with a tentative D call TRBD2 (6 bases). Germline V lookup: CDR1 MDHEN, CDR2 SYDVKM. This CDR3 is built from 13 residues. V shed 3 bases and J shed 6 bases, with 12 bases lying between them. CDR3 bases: TGTGCCAGCAGTTTCGGGGTGGGACTCGAGCAGTACTTC. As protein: CASSFGVGLEQYF.

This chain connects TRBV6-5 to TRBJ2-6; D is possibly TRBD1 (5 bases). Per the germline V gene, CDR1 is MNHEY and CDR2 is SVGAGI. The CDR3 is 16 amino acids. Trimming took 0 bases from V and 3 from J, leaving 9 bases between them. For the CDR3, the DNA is TGTGCCAGCAGTTACTCGGCAGGGCTTGGGGCCAACGTCCTGACTTTC. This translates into CASSYSAGLGANVLTF.

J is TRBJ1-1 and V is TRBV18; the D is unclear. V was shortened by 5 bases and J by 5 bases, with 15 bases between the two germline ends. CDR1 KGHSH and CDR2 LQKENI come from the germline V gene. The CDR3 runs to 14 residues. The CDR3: CASSEGGKGTEAFF. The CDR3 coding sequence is TGTGCCAGCTCAGAGGGAGGGAAAGGAACTGAAGCTTTCTTT.

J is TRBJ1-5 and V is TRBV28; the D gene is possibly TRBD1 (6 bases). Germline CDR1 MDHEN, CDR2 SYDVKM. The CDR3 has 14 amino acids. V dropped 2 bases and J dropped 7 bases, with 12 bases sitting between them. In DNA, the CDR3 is TGTGCCAGCAGTTTACCAACAGGGCGGCAGCCCCAGCATTTT. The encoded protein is CASSLPTGRQPQHF.

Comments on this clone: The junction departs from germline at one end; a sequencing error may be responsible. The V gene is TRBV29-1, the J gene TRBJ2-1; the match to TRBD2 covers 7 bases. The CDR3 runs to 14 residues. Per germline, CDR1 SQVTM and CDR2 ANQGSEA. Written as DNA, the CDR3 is TGCAGCGTAGAAGCGGGGAGGTCCTACAATGAGCAGTTCTTC. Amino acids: CSVEAGRSYNEQFF.

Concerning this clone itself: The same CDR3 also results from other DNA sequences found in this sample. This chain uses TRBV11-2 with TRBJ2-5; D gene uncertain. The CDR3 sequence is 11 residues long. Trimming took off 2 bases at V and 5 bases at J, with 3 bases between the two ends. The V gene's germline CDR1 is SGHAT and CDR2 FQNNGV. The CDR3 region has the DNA TGTGCCAGCAGCTTAAGGGAGACCCAGTACTTC. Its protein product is CASSLRETQYF.

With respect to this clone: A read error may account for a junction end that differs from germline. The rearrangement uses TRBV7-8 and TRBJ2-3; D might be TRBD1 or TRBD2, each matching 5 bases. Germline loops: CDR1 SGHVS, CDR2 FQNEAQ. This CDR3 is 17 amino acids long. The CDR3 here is CASRLGVASTDTDTQYF. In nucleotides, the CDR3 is TGTGCCAGCAGGTTAGGGGTAGCTAGCACTGACACAGATACGCAGTATTTT.

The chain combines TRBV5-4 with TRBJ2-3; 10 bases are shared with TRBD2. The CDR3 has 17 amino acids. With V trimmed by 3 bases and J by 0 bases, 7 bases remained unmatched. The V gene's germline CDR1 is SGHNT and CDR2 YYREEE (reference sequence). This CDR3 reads CASSSGLARNSTDTQYF. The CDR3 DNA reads TGTGCCAGCAGCTCGGGACTAGCGCGAAATAGCACAGATACGCAGTATTTT. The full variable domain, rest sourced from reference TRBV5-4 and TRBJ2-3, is ETGVTQSPTHLIKTRGQQVTLRCSSQSGHNTVSWYQQALGQGPQFIFQYYREEENGRGNFPPRFSGLQFPNYSSELNVNALELDDSALYLCASSSGLARNSTDTQYFGPGTRLTVL.

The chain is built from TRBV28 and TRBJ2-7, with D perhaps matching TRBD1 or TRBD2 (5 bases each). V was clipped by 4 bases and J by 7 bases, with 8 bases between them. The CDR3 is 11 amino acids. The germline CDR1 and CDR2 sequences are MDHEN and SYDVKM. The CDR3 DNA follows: TGTGCCAGCAGTTCCTGGGGGGAGCAGTACTTC. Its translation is CASSSWGEQYF.

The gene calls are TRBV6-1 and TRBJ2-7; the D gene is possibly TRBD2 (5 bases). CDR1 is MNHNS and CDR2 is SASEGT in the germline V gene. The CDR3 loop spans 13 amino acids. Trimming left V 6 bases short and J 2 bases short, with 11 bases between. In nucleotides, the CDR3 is TGTGCCAGCAGGATTAGCGAGACCTACGAGCAGTACTTC. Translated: CASRISETYEQYF.

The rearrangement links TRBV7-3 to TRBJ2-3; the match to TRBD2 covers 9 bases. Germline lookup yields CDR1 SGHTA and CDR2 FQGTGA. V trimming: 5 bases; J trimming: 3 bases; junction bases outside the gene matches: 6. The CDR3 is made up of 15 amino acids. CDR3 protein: CASSISGSRTDTQYF. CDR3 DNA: TGTGCCAGCAGCATTAGCGGGAGCCGGACAGATACGCAGTATTTT.

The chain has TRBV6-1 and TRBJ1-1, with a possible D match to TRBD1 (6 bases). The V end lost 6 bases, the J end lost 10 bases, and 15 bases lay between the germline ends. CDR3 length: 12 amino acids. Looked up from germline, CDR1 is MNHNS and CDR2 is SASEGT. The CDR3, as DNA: TGTGCCAGCAGGACCACAGGGTGGGGAGCTTTCTTT. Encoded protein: CASRTTGWGAFF.

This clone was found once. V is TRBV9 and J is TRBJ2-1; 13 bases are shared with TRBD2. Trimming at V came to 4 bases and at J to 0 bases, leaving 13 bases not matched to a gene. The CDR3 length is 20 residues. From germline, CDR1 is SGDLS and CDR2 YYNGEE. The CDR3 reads CASSPHGTSGTLSSYNEQFF. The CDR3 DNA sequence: TGTGCCAGCAGCCCACATGGGACTAGCGGGACCCTAAGCTCCTACAATGAGCAGTTCTTC.

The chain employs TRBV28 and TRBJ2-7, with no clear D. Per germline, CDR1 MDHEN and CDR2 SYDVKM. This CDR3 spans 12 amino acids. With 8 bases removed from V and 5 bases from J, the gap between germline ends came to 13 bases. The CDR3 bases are TGTGCCAGCTCACCACCATCTGACGAGCAGTACTTC. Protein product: CASSPPSDEQYF.

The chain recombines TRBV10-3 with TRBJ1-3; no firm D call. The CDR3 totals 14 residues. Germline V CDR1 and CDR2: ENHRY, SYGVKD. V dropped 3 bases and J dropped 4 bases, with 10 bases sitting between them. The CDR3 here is CAISDSTSGNTIYF. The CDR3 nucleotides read TGTGCCATCAGTGATTCCACTAGCGGAAACACCATATATTTT.

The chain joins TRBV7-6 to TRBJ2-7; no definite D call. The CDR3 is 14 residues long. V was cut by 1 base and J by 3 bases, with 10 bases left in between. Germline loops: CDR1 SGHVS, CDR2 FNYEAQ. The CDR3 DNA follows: TGTGCCAGCAGCTTAGAGTCAGGCCGCTACGAGCAGTACTTC. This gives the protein CASSLESGRYEQYF.

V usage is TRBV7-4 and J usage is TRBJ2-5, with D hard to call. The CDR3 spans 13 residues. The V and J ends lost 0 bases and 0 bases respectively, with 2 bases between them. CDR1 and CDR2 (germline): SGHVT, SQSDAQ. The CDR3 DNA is TGTGCCAGCAGCTTAGCGGACCAAGAGACCCAGTACTTC. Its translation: CASSLADQETQYF.

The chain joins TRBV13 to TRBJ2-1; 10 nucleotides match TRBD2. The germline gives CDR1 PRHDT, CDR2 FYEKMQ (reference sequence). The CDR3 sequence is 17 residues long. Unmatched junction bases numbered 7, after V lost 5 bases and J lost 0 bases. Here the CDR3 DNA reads TGTGCCAGCAGCCTCACTAGCGGGACCGGCTCCTACAATGAGCAGTTCTTC. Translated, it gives CASSLTSGTGSYNEQFF. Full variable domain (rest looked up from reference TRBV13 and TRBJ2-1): AAGVIQSPRHLIKEKRETATLKCYPIPRHDTVYWYQQGPGQDPQFLISFYEKMQSDKGSIPDRFSAQQFSDYHSELNMSSLELGDSALYFCASSLTSGTGSYNEQFFGPGTRLTVL.